This TCR beta chain comes out of a study of CD8 T cells in Susac syndrome. Reverse transcription of about 0.45 to 1 ug RNA was carried out with random hexamers. TCRdb recomputed calls from the immunoSEQ multiplex PCR reads with MiXCR, one row per CDR3 protein. The table records roughly 160,000 distinct CDR3 sequences, about 95% of them present only once. Germline trimming cut 6 bases from V and 3 bases from J; bases unmatched to any gene: 4. CDR3 length equals 16 residues. This chain connects TRBV12-3 or TRBV12-4 to TRBJ2-1, with 14 bases that match TRBD2. The origin of this receptor is a human donor in good health. The source material was CD4+ T cells from PBMCs. CDR3 nucleotide sequence: TGTGCCAGCAGCCTGACTAGCGGGGGGGGCTACAATGAGCAGTTCTTC. It codes for CASSLTSGGGYNEQFF.